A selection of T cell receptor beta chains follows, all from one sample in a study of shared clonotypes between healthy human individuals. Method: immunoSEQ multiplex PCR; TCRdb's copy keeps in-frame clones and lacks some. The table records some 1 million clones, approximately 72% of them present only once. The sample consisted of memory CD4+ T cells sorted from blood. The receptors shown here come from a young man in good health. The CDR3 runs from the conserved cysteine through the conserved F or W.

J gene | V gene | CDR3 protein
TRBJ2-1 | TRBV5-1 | CASSLDGYYNEQFF
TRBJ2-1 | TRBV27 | CASRPGQGNYNEQFF
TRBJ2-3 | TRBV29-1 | CSVEGNTQYF
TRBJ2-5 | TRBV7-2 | CASSLDGSRGETQYF
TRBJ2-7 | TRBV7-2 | CASSGLREQYF
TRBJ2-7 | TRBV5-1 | CASSFRASSYEQYF
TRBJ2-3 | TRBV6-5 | CASGGIRDTDTQYF
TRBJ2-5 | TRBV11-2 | CASSLQRTETQYF
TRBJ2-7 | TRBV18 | CASSPPVGRAYEQYF
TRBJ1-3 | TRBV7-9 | CASSLTYSGNTIYF
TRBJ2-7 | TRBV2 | CASSLGAGSYEQYF
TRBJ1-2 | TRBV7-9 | CASTGQREGRGNYGYTF
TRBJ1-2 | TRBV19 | CASSIGVRENDGYTF
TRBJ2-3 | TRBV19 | CASRAGRSTDTQYF
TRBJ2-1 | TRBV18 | CASSPTRQGNNDEQFF
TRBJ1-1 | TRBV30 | CAWSPGSNTEAFF
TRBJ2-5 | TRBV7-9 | CASGRDRGRETQYF
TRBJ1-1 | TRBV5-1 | CASSAGGGRLNTEAFF
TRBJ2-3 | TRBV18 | CASSPFGKDTQYF
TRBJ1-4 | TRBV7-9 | CASSLDRRGGGSNEKLFF
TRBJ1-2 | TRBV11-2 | CASSRRPGSDYGYTF
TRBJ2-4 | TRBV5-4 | CASSLDRGGPIAKNIQYF
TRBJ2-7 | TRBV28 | CASYDGTGSPYEQYF
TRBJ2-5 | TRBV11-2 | CASSLAPTQYF
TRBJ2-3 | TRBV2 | CASSRTGRGLDTQYF
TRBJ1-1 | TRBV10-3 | CAISVGGPNTEAFF
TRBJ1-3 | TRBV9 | CASSDNGETRGNTIYF
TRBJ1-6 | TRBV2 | CASRKGPPSTYNSPLHF
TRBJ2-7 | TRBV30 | CAWAQFSYEQYF
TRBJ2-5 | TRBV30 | CAGKGAQTQYF
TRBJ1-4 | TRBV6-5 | CASSYAAGDPNEKLFF
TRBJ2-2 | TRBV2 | CASTRNTGELFF
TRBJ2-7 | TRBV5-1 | CASSLLDSYEQYF
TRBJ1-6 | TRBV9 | CASSANRDSPLHF
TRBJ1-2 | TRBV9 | CASSASSRTGGYGYTF
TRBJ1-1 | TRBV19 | CASRDGTANAYEAFF
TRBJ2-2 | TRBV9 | CASSVLAGTNTGELFF
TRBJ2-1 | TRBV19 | CASTSDFNNEQFF
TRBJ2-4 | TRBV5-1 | CASLRFGTGERMAKNIQYF
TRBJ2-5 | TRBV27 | CASSKTKTPGWGETQYF
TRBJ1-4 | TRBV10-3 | CAISESSSGEKLFF
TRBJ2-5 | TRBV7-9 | CASSFGSGRETQYF
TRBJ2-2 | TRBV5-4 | CASSLRTGLNTGELFF
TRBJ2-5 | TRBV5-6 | CASSLTGAGLGETQYF
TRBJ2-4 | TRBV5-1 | CASSPQGGRESAKNIQYF
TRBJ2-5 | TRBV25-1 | CASSEWSEETQYF
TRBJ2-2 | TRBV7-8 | CASSPYGGNTGELFF